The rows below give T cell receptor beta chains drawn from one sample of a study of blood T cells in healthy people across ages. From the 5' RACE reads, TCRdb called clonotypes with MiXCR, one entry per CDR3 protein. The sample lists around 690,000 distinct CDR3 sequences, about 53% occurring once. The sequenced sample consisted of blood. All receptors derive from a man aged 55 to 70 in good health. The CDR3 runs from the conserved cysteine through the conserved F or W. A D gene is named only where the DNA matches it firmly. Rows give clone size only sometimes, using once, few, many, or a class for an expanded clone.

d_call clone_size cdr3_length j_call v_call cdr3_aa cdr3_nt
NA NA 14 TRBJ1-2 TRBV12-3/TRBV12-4 CASSFLPHHYGYTF TGTGCCAGCAGTTTTCTCCCCCATCACTATGGCTACACCTTC
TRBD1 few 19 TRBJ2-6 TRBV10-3 CAISGSPDRGLSGANVLTF TGTGCCATCAGCGGGTCCCCGGACAGGGGTCTATCTGGGGCCAACGTCCTGACTTTC
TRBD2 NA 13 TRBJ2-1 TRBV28 CASLAGVVNEQFF TGTGCCAGCTTAGCGGGGGTGGTCAATGAGCAGTTCTTC
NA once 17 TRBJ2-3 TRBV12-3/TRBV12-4 CASSSLSPDRRPDTQYF TGTGCCAGCAGTTCCCTCTCCCCTGACAGAAGACCAGATACGCAGTATTTT
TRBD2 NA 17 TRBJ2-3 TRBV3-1 CASSPGLVAVGTDTQYF TGTGCCAGCAGCCCGGGACTAGTCGCGGTGGGCACAGATACGCAGTATTTT
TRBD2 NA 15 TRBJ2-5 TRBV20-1 CSAQTPGLAGETQYF TGCAGTGCTCAAACCCCGGGACTAGCGGGTGAGACCCAGTACTTC
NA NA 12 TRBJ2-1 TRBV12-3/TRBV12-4 CASSLGPHEQFF TGTGCCAGCAGTCTTGGACCGCATGAGCAGTTCTTC
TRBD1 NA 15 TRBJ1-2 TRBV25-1 CASSETGGLPRDYTF TGTGCCAGCAGTGAAACAGGGGGCCTCCCTAGAGACTACACCTTC
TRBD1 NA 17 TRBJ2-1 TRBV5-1 CASSLAAIGTGADEQFF TGCGCCAGCAGCTTGGCCGCAATAGGGACAGGGGCTGATGAGCAGTTCTTC
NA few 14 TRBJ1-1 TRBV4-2 CASSQDRKNTEAFF TGTGCCAGCAGCCAAGATCGAAAGAACACTGAAGCTTTCTTT
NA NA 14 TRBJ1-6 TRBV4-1 CASSQASYNSPLHF TGCGCCAGCAGCCAAGCCAGCTATAATTCACCCCTCCACTTT
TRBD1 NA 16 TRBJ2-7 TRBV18 CASSRGQGASSYEQYF TGTGCCAGCTCACGGGGACAGGGGGCCTCCTCCTACGAGCAGTACTTC
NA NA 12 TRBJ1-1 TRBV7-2 CASSPTDTEAFF TGTGCCAGCAGCCCTACGGATACTGAAGCTTTCTTT
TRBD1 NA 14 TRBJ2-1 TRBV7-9 CASSLARDSGWQFF TGTGCCAGCAGCTTAGCGAGGGACAGCGGTTGGCAGTTCTTC
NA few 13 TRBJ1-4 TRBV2 CASRGGSNEKLFF TGTGCCAGCCGCGGGGGCTCTAATGAAAAACTGTTTTTT
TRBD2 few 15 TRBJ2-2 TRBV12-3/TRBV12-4 CASSSGTSGSGELFF TGTGCCAGCTCGTCGGGGACTAGCGGGTCCGGGGAGCTGTTTTTT
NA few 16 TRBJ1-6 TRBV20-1 CSARQGRGSYNSPLHF TGCAGTGCTAGACAGGGCAGGGGCTCCTATAATTCACCCCTCCACTTT
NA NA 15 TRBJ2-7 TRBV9 CASSSHEGTAYEQYF TGTGCCAGCAGCTCCCACGAGGGGACTGCCTACGAGCAGTACTTC
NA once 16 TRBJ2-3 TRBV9 CASSASWARVTDTQYF TGTGCCAGCAGCGCTTCGTGGGCAAGGGTCACAGATACGCAGTATTTT
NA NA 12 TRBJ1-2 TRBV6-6 CASGSAYDGYTF TGTGCCAGCGGGTCAGCGTACGATGGCTACACCTTC
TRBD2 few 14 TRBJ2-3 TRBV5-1 CASSVGGVEDTQYF TGCGCCAGCAGCGTGGGAGGGGTGGAAGATACGCAGTATTTT
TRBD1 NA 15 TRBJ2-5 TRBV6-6 CASSYGAGQGYPQYF TGTGCCAGCAGTTACGGGGCGGGACAGGGGTACCCCCAGTACTTC
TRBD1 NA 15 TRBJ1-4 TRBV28 CASSFRTGEVEKLFF TGTGCCAGCAGTTTTCGGACAGGGGAGGTAGAAAAACTGTTTTTT
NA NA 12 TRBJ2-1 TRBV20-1 CSASVEGNEQFF TGCAGTGCTAGCGTGGAGGGCAATGAGCAGTTCTTC
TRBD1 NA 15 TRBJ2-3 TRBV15 CATSRRQGGPDTQYF TGTGCCACCAGCAGAAGACAGGGGGGCCCAGATACGCAGTATTTT
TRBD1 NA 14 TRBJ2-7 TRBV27 CASSLSTGIYEQYF TGTGCCAGCAGTTTGTCGACAGGGATCTACGAGCAGTACTTC
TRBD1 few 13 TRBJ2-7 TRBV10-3 CAVADGTGYEQYF TGTGCCGTAGCCGATGGGACAGGCTACGAGCAGTACTTC
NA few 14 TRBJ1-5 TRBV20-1 CSARGRESNQPQHF TGCAGTGCTAGAGGAAGGGAGAGCAATCAGCCCCAGCATTTT
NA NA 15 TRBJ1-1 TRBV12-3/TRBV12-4 CASSSVRGPNTEAFF TGTGCCAGCAGTTCTGTCAGGGGCCCAAACACTGAAGCTTTCTTT
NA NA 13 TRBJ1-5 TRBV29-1 CSVSGHKGQPQHF TGCAGCGTTTCGGGCCATAAAGGACAGCCCCAGCATTTT
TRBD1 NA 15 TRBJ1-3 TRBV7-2 CASSLVTGIGNTIYF TGTGCCAGCAGCTTAGTGACAGGGATCGGAAACACCATATATTTT
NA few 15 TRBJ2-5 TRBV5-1 CASSLDPGLRETQYF TGCGCCAGCAGCTTGGATCCAGGGCTAAGAGAGACCCAGTACTTC
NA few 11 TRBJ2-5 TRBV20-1 CSARVRETQYF TGCAGTGCTAGAGTAAGGGAGACCCAGTACTTC
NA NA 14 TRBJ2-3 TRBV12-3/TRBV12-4 CASIFGGRADVEYF TGTGCCAGCATTTTTGGGGGGAGAGCAGATGTGGAATATTTT
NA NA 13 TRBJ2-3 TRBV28 CASSPGTERAQYF TGTGCCAGCAGCCCCGGGACGGAGCGGGCGCAGTATTTT
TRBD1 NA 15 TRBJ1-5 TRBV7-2 CASSLAVTGNQPQHF TGTGCCAGCAGCTTAGCGGTGACAGGGAATCAGCCCCAGCATTTT
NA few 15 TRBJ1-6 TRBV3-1 CASSPSRTSNSPLHF TGTGCCAGCAGCCCTTCTCGGACTTCAAATTCACCCCTCCACTTT
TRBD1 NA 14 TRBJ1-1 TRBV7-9 CASSLMGDRTEAFF TGTGCCAGCAGCTTAATGGGGGACAGGACTGAAGCTTTCTTT
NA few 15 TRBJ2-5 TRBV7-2 CASSLQNTRQETQYF TGTGCCAGCAGCCTACAGAACACACGGCAAGAGACCCAGTACTTC
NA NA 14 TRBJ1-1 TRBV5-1 CASSLGVGHTEAFF TGCGCCAGCAGCTTGGGAGTCGGCCATACTGAAGCTTTCTTT
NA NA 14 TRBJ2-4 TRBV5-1 CASTLGGTYNEQYF TGCGCCAGCACCCTGGGGGGTACATACAATGAGCAGTACTTC
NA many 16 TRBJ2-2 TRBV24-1 CATSDLRALSTGELFF TGTGCCACCAGTGATTTGCGGGCGCTGTCCACCGGGGAGCTGTTTTTT
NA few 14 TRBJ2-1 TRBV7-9 CASSVNDGYNEQFF TGTGCCAGCAGCGTGAACGACGGATACAATGAGCAGTTCTTC
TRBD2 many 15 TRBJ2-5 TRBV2 CASREQGLESETQYF TGTGCCAGCAGGGAGCAGGGACTAGAGAGCGAGACCCAGTACTTC
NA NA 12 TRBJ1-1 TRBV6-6 CASSYYGSEAFF TGTGCCAGCAGTTACTACGGGAGTGAAGCTTTCTTT
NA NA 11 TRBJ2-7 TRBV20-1 CSANGLVGQYF TGCAGTGCTAACGGATTGGTCGGGCAGTACTTC